What follows is one T cell receptor beta chain and its context. It was with 60 Vbeta and 13 Jbeta primers that the PCR ran. The method was immunoSEQ multiplex PCR; TCRdb's version includes in-frame clones alone and lacks a portion of them. The data hold 100,000 to 150,000 clones, with roughly 85% observed a single time. Germline CDR1 LNHDA, CDR2 SQIVND (reference sequence). CDR3 length equals 14 residues. V was pared by 7 bases and J by 4 bases, with 5 bases of the junction left unmatched. The source of the sample is a study of cytomegalovirus exposure and HLA in healthy donors. This clonotype originated in a man aged 18 to 29 in good health and CMV-seropositive. Sequencing was carried out using PBMCs. The V and J genes are TRBV19 and TRBJ2-3; the match to TRBD2 covers 10 bases. DNA of the CDR3: TGTGCCAGTACCTGGACTAGCGGATCAGATACGCAGTATTTT. Its protein product is CASTWTSGSDTQYF.